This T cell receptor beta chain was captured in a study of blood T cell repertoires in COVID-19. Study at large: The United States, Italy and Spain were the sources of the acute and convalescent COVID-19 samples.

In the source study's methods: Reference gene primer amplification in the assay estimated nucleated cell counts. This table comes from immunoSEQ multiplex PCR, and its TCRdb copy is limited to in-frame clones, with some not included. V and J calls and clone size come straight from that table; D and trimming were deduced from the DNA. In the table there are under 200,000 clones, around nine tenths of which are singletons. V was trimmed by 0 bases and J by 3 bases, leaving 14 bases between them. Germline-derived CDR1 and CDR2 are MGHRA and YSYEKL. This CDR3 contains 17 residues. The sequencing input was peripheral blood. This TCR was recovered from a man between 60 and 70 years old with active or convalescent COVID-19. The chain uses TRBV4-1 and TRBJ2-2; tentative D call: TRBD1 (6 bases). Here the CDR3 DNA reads TGCGCCAGCAGCCAAGATCCGGCGTACAGGGACACCGGGGAGCTGTTTTTT. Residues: CASSQDPAYRDTGELFF.